This T cell receptor (beta chain) comes out of a study of shared clonotypes between healthy human individuals. General study findings and limits: With a handful of donors compared, roughly 5% of naive CD4 clonotypes were shared. A small donor pool kept down the genetic and exposure-history diversity that was represented.

This clone was seen a few times. Its antigen remains unknown. Sequencing was performed with immunoSEQ multiplex PCR; in TCRdb, only in-frame clones are kept and a portion is missing. The sample includes about 2.4 million clones, more than 80% seen only once; the top ten take around 0.14%. Germline loops: CDR1 LGHNT, CDR2 FRNRAP. V lost 8 bases to trimming and J lost 3 bases, with 14 bases between them. The CDR3 covers 14 residues. The sequenced material came from naive CD4+ T cells sorted from blood. Subset reported: CD45RA+ positively selected. This chain joins TRBV12-5 and TRBJ1-5; weak D call: TRBD1 (5 bases). The receptor was isolated from a man between 18 and 35 years old in good health. The DNA for the CDR3 is TGTGCTAGTACTGGGACGGGATTCAATCAGCCCCAGCATTTT. Protein product: CASTGTGFNQPQHF.